This T cell receptor beta chain emerged from a study of T cell repertoires in cytomegalovirus infection. Across the study: The public TCR beta signatures pointed to both CMV infection and matching HLA type. Study-level findings and limits: HLA-C-restricted, CMV-specific TCR beta clonotypes were dominant ex vivo.

TCRdb called the reads again in MiXCR, with one record for every CDR3 protein. The sample lists around 770,000 distinct CDR3 sequences, 25% to 35% occurring once. This CDR3 contains 18 residues. Trimming at V came to 2 bases and at J to 4 bases, leaving 13 bases not matched to a gene. Germline CDR1 SGHDT, CDR2 YYEEEE. This clonotype appeared a few times. Its specificity is not known. This clonotype was obtained from a human donor in good health (CMV status not recorded). Some clones in this sample may be carry-over from other donors' samples. The chain couples TRBV5-6 to TRBJ2-2; TRBD1 aligns across 8 bases. The specimen was cultured CD8+ T cells from PBMCs, collected from culture after CMV antigen stimulation. CDR3 nucleotide sequence: TGTGCCAGCAGCTTAGGAGGAAGAAGACAGGGGCTCACCGGGGAGCTGTTTTTT. This sequence encodes CASSLGGRRQGLTGELFF.